This TCR beta chain was identified during a study of blood T cells in healthy people across ages. This clonotype was seen once. Primed by a sample-barcoded 5' primer and a J-beta primer mix, a second PCR proceeded for about 7 to 11 cycles. MiXCR, applied by TCRdb to the 5' RACE reads, yields one record per CDR3 protein. Of roughly 1,300,000 distinct CDR3 sequences listed, 45% to 70% were seen once; the top ten hold over 5.5%. V was cut by 5 bases and J by 1 base, with 14 bases left in between. The CDR3 is 14 residues long. Germline V gene sequence: CDR1 DFQATT, CDR2 SNEGSKA (reference sequence). Extraction of total RNA produced a minimum of 5 micrograms from each sample.

V and J are TRBV20-1 and TRBJ1-2; D uncertain. This receptor was taken from a man in his late teens or twenties in good health. The sample comprised blood. The CDR3 loop reads CSAPYRANNYGYTF. The CDR3 DNA reads TGCAGTGCTCCTTACAGAGCTAATAACTATGGCTACACCTTC.